This T cell receptor (beta chain) was identified during a study of technical replicates of blood from several donors. Germline V gene lookup returns CDR1 SGHAT and CDR2 FQNNGV. There are 16 residues in the CDR3. V was pared by 4 bases and J by 6 bases, with 12 bases of the junction left unmatched. Only in-frame clones appear in the TCRdb table, and some are missing; sequencing was by immunoSEQ multiplex PCR. Of about 85,000 clones listed, around 94% are singletons. The origin of this receptor is a human donor in good health. The sequenced sample consisted of T cells isolated from PBMCs. This rearrangement joins TRBV11-2 to TRBJ2-3; 8 bases match TRBD2. The CDR3 loop reads CASSSLASGSRDTQYF. The CDR3 region has the DNA TGTGCCAGCAGCTCCCTCGCGAGCGGGAGTAGGGATACGCAGTATTTT.